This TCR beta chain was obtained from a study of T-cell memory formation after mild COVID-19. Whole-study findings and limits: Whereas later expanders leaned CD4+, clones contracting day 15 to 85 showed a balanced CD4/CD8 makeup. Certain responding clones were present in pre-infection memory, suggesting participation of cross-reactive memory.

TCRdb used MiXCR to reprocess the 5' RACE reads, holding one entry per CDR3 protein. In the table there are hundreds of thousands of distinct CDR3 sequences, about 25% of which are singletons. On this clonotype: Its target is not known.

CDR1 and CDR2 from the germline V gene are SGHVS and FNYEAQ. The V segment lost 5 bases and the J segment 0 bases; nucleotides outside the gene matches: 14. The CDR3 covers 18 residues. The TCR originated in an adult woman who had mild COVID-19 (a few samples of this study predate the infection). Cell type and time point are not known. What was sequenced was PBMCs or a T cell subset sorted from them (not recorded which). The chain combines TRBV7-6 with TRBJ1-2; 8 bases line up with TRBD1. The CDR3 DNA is TGTGCCAGCAGCGTTTTGGGACCTCAGGGGGCGCCTAACTATGGCTACACCTTC. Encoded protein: CASSVLGPQGAPNYGYTF.